Below, one T cell receptor (beta chain) is given with its context. There is no known antigen for this receptor. No qualities accompany the bases; no much larger clone lies one base away. These data belong to a study of blood T cell repertoires in COVID-19 (dated by TCRdb to 2018 to 2020). For context, the study as a whole: Samples covering the acute and convalescent phases of COVID-19 were provided by collaborators in the United States, Italy and Spain. The material from the prospective study consisted of cDNA or gDNA derived from T cells, B-cell-depleted T cells, or PBMCs. The dataset comprised deeply sampled blood TCRbeta repertoires from subjects exposed to, actively infected with, or recovered from COVID-19. The repertoires were made available in a free public database intended to serve as a resource for research on the immune response to SARS-CoV-2. The samples were drawn from two sources: the first 160 participants of the ongoing ImmuneRACE study, and over 950 subjects contributed by 6 global collaborators. Nearly every sample came with metadata listing a de-identified subject ID, COVID-19 status, age in years and sex. Where HLA class I and class II types were available, the types were taken from metadata supplied by the sample provider, not from assay-based typing.

Counted from cysteine to phenylalanine, this CDR3 has 15 amino acids. Only the CDR3 DNA is retained, 45 bases long and in frame from the first base. The V and J ends are trimmed by 6 bases and 0 bases, leaving 12 bases between them. The germline V gene (reference sequence) supplies CDR1 LNHDA and CDR2 SQIVND. What the study reported, not specific to this receptor: Clinical and demographic metadata were provided uncurated, with the amount varying by source and participant.

The collaborating institutions used their own protocols to collect whole blood in K2EDTA tubes. For TCRbeta analysis, collaborator samples were shipped as frozen whole blood, as isolated PBMCs, or as DNA extracted from either sample type. TCRbeta CDR3 regions were amplified from genomic DNA using the immunoSEQ Assay, a bias-controlled multiplex PCR. The authors' analysis ran thus. Within the assay, amplification of reference gene primers was used to estimate how many nucleated cells each sample contained. To quantify the absolute abundance of each unique TCRbeta CDR3 rearrangement, sequence reads were collapsed and filtered. For each sample, productive Simpson clonality was calculated as the square root of Simpson's diversity index across productive rearrangements. Sourced from immuneACCESS, this table was stored by TCRdb with only in-frame sequences that have V and J called. A share of the clones is absent; for the studies checked, an unresolved V gene accounts for under half, and the remainder has no known explanation. The DNA was the basis for D and trimming; V, J and clone size are from that table. This sample holds more than 150,000 clones; 90% to 95% were observed only once. The ten largest clonotypes hold 0.53% of the sample.

This TCR was sampled from a man in his fifties or sixties with acute or convalescent COVID-19. Sequenced sample: peripheral blood. Recombination connected TRBV19 to TRBJ2-1, with the D gene uncertain. The CDR3 region: CASSSRLSSYNEQFF. The DNA reads TGTGCCAGTAGCTCTCGACTTAGCTCCTACAATGAGCAGTTCTTC. Supplemented by the reference TRBV19 and TRBJ2-1 proteins around the CDR3, the complete variable domain is DGGITQSPKYLFRKEGQNVTLSCEQNLNHDAMYWYRQDPGQGLRLIYYSQIVNDFQKGDIAEGYSVSREKKESFPLTVTSAQKNPTAFYLCASSSRLSSYNEQFFGPGTRLTVL.